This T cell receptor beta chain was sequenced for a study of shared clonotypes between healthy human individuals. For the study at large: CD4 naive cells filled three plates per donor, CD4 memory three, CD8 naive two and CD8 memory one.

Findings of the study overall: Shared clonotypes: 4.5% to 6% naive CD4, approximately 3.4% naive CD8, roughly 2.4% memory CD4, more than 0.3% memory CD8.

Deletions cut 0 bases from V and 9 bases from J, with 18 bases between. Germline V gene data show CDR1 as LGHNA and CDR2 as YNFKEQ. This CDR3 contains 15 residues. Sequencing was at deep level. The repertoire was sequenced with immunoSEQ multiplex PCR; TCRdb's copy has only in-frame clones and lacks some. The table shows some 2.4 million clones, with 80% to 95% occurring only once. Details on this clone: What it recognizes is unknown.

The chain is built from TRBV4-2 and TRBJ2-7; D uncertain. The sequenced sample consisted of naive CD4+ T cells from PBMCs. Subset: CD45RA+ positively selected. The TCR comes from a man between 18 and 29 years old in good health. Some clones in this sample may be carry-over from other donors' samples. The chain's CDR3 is CASSQDPAATSVQYF. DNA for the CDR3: TGTGCCAGCAGCCAAGATCCGGCAGCTACTTCGGTGCAGTACTTC.